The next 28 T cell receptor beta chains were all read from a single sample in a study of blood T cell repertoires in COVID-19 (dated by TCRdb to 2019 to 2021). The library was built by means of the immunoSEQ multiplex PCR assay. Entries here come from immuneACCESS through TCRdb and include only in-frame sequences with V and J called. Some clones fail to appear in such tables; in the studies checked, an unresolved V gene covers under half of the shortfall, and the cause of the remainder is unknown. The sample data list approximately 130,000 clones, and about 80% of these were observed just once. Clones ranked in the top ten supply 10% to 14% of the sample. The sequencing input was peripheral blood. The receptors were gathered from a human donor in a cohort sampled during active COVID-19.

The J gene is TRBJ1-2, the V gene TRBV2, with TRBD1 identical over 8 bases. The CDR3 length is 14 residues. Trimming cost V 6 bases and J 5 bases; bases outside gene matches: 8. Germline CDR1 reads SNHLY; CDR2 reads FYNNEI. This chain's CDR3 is CASRGTGKVYGYTF. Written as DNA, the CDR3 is TGTGCCAGCAGGGGGACAGGAAAGGTATATGGCTACACCTTC.

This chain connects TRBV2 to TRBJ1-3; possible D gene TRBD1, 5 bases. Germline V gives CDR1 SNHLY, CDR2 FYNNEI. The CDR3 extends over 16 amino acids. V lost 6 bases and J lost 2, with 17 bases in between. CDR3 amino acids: CASRGWVQAPGNTIYF. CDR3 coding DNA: TGTGCCAGCAGGGGGTGGGTACAGGCGCCTGGAAACACCATATATTTT.

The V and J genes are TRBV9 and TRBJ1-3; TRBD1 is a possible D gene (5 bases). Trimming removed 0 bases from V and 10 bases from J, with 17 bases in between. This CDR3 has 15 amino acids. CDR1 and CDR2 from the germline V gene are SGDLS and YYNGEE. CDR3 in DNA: TGTGCCAGCAGCGTAGACGGGACTCTGGAAACAACCATATATTTT. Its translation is CASSVDGTLETTIYF.

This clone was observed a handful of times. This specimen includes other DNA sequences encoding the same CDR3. CDR3 loop: CASSQGDSGNYGYTF. For the CDR3, the DNA is TGCGCCAGCAGCCAAGGTGATTCAGGGAACTATGGCTACACCTTC. V gene TRBV4-1 combines with J gene TRBJ1-2; maybe TRBD1 (5 bases). This CDR3 is 15 amino acids long. CDR1 is MGHRA, CDR2 YSYEKL, per germline. V shed 1 base and J shed 2 bases, with 11 bases lying between them.

The CDR3 here is CASSGRPRVGSPLHF. In nucleotides, the CDR3 is TGTGCCAGCAGTGGCCGCCCCAGGGTAGGGTCACCCCTCCACTTT. The V call is TRBV28, the J call TRBJ1-6, with a weak D call TRBD1 (5 bases). This CDR3 comprises 15 residues. Trimming took off 5 bases at V and 10 bases at J, with 18 bases between the two ends. The germline V gene has CDR1 MDHEN and CDR2 SYDVKM. Looking up the rest from reference TRBV28 and TRBJ1-6 gives the full variable domain: DVKVTQSSRYLVKRTGEKVFLECVQDMDHENMFWYRQDPGLGLRLIYFSYDVKMKEKGDIPEGYSVSREKKERFSLILESASTNQTSMYLCASSGRPRVGSPLHFGNGTRLTVT.

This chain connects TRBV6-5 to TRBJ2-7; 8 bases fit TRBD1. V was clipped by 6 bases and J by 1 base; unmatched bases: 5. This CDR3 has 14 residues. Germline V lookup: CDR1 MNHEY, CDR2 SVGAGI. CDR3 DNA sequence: TGTGCCAGCAGGCCGGGACAGGCGTCCTACGAGCAGTACTTC. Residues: CASRPGQASYEQYF.

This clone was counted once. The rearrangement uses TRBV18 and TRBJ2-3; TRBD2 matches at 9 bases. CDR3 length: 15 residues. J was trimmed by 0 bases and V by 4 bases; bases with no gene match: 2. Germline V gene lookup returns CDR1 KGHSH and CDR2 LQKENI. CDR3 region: CASSRTSGSTDTQYF. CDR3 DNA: TGTGCCAGCTCACGCACTAGCGGGAGCACAGATACGCAGTATTTT.

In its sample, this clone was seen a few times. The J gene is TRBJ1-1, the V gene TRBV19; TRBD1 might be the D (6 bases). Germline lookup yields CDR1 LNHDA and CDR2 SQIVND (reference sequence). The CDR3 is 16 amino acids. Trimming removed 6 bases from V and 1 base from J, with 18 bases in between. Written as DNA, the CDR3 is TGTGCCAGTAGAGACCAGCCACAGGGTCGGAACACTGAAGCTTTCTTT. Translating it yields CASRDQPQGRNTEAFF.

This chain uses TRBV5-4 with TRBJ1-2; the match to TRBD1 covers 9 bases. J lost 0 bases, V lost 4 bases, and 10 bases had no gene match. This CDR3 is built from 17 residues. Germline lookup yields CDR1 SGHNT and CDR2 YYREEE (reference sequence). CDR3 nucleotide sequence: TGTGCCAGCAGCCGTCCGGGACAGGGCGAAGCTAACTATGGCTACACCTTC. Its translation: CASSRPGQGEANYGYTF. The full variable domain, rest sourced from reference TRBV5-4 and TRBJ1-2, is ETGVTQSPTHLIKTRGQQVTLRCSSQSGHNTVSWYQQALGQGPQFIFQYYREEENGRGNFPPRFSGLQFPNYSSELNVNALELDDSALYLCASSRPGQGEANYGYTFGSGTRLTVV.

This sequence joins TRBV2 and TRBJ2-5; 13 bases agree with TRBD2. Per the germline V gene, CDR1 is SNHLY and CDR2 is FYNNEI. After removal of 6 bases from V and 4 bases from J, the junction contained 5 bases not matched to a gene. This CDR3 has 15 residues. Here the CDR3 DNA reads TGTGCCAGCAGGCCGGGACTAGCGGGACCAGAGACCCAGTACTTC. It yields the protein CASRPGLAGPETQYF.

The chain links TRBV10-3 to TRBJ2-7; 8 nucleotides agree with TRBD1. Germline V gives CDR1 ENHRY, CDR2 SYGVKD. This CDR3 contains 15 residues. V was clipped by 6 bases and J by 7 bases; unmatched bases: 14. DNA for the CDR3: TGTGCCATCAGGGGGGGTGGACAGGGTCAAATAGAGCAGTACTTC. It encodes CAIRGGGQGQIEQYF.

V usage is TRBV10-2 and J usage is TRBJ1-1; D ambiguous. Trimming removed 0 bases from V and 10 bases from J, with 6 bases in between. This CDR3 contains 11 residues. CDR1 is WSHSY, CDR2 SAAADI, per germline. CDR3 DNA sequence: TGCGCCAGCAGTGAGTCGATCGGAGCTTTCTTT. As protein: CASSESIGAFF.

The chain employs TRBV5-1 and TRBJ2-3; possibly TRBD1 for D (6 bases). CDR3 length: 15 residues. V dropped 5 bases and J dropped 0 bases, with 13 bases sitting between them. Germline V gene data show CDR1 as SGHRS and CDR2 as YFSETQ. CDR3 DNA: TGCGCCAGCAGGTATAACAGGGCTAGCACAGATACGCAGTATTTT. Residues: CASRYNRASTDTQYF. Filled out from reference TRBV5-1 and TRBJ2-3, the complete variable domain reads KAGVTQTPRYLIKTRGQQVTLSCSPISGHRSVSWYQQTPGQGLQFLFEYFSETQRNKGNFPGRFSGRQFSNSRSEMNVSTLELGDSALYLCASRYNRASTDTQYFGPGTRLTVL.

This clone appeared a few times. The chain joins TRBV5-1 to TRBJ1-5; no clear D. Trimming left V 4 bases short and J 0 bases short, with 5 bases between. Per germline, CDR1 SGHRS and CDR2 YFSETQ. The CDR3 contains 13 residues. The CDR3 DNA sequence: TGCGCCAGCAGCGAGAATAGCAATCAGCCCCAGCATTTT. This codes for CASSENSNQPQHF.

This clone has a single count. The CDR3 reads CASSRRDGSSYNSPLHF. In nucleotides, the CDR3 is TGTGCCAGTAGTAGACGGGACGGGAGCTCCTATAATTCACCCCTCCACTTT. The chain couples TRBV19 to TRBJ1-6, with a tentative D call TRBD1 (5 bases). Between the trimmed V and J ends, which lost 4 bases and 0 bases, there was a span of 13 bases. The CDR3 contains 17 residues. The germline V gene encodes CDR1 LNHDA and CDR2 SQIVND (reference sequence).

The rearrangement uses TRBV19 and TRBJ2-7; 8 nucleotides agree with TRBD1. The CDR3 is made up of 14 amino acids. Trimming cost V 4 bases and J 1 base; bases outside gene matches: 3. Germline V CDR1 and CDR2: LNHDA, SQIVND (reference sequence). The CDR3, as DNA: TGTGCCAGTAGTAACCGACAGGGGTCCTACGAGCAGTACTTC. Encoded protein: CASSNRQGSYEQYF.

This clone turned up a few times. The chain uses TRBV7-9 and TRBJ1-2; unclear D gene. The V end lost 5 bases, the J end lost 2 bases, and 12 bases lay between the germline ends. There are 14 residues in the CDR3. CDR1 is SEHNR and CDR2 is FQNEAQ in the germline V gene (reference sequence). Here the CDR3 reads CASSTVQENYGYTF. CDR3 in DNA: TGTGCCAGCAGCACAGTTCAGGAAAACTATGGCTACACCTTC. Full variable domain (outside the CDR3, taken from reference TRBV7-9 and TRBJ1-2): DTGVSQNPRHKITKRGQNVTFRCDPISEHNRLYWYRQTLGQGPEFLTYFQNEAQLEKSRLLSDRFSAERPKGSFSTLEIQRTEQGDSAMYLCASSTVQENYGYTFGSGTRLTVV.

The CDR3 sequence: CASSGTGSQPQHF. DNA for the CDR3: TGTGCCAGCAGTGGGACAGGTAGTCAGCCCCAGCATTTT. This rearrangement joins TRBV2 to TRBJ1-5; TRBD1 agrees at 7 bases. The CDR3 is made up of 13 amino acids. CDR1 and CDR2 (germline): SNHLY, FYNNEI. Losses at the gene ends were 4 bases for V and 6 bases for J; bases not matched to a gene: 3.

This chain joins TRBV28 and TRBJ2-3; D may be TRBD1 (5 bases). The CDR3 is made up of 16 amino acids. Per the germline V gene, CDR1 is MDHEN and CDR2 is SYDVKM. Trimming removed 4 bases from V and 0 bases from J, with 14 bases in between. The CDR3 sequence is CASSSRGVLSTDTQYF. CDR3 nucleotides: TGTGCCAGCAGTTCAAGGGGCGTTTTAAGCACAGATACGCAGTATTTT.

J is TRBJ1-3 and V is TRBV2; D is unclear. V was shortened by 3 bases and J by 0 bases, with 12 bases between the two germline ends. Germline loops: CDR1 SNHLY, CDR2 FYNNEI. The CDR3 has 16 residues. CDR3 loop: CASSDVDGSSGNTIYF. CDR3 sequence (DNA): TGTGCCAGCAGTGATGTGGACGGGAGCTCTGGAAACACCATATATTTT.

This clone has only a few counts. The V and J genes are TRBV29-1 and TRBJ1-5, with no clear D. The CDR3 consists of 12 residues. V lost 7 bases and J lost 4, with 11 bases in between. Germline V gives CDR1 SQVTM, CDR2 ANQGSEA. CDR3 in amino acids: CSALSQNQPQHF. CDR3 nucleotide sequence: TGCAGCGCGCTTTCCCAGAATCAGCCCCAGCATTTT.

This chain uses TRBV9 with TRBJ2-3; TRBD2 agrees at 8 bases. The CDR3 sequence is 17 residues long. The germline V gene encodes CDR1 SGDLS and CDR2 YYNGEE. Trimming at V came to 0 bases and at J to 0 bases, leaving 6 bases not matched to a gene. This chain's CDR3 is CASSVDGGGRSTDTQYF. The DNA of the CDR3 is TGTGCCAGCAGCGTAGACGGGGGGGGCCGAAGCACAGATACGCAGTATTTT. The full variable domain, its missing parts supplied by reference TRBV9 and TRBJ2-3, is DSGVTQTPKHLITATGQRVTLRCSPRSGDLSVYWYQQSLDQGLQFLIQYYNGEERAKGNILERFSAQQFPDLHSELNLSSLELGDSALYFCASSVDGGGRSTDTQYFGPGTRLTVL.

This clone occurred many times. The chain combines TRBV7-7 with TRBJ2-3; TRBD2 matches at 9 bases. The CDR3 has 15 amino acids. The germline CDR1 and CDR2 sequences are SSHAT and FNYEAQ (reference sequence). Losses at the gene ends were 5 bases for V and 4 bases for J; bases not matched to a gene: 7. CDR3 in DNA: TGTGCCAGCAGCCAGGGACTAGCTGGCGCAGATACGCAGTATTTT. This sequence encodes CASSQGLAGADTQYF.

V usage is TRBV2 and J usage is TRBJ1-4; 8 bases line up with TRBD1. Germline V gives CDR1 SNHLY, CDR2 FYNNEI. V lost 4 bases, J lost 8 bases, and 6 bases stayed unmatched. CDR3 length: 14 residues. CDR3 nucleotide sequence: TGTGCCAGCAGTGGGACAGGGATTAAGGAAAAACTGTTTTTT. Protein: CASSGTGIKEKLFF.

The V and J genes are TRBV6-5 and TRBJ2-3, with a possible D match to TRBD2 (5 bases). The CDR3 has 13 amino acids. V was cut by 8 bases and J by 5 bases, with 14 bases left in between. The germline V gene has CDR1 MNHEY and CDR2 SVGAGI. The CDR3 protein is CASATGFRDTQYF. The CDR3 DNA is TGTGCCAGCGCGACGGGGTTTCGAGATACGCAGTATTTT.

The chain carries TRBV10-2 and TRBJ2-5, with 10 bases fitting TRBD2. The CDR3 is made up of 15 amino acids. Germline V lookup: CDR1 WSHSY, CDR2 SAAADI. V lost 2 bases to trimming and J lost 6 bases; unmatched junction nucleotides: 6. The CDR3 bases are TGCGCCAGCAGTGAGGGAGCGGGGGGGCAGAAGACCCAGTACTTC. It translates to CASSEGAGGQKTQYF.

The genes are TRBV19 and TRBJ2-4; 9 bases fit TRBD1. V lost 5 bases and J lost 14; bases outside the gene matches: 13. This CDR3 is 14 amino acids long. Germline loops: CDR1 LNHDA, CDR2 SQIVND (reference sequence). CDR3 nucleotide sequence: TGTGCCAGTAGTCCGGACAGGGGATCGGGTAGGAAGTACTTC. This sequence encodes CASSPDRGSGRKYF.

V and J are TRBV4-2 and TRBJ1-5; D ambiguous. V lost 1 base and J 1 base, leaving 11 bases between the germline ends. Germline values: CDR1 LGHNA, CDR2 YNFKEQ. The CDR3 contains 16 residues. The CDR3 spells CASSQGVFESNQPQHF. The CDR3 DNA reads TGTGCCAGCAGCCAAGGAGTTTTTGAGAGCAATCAGCCCCAGCATTTT.